This is a list of T cell receptor beta chains from one sample in a study of blood T cell repertoires in COVID-19. The table came from immunoSEQ multiplex PCR; TCRdb's copy has only in-frame clones and leaves some out. The table includes 100,000 to 120,000 clones, 82% detected once. The sequenced material came from peripheral blood. The receptors come from a woman aged 55-70 years with acute or convalescent COVID-19. CDR3s include the opening cysteine and the closing phenylalanine or tryptophan. Fields, in order: V gene, J gene, clone size, D gene, CDR3 DNA, CDR3 protein. A D gene is named only where the DNA matches it firmly. A row's size may be missing; if present it is once, few, many or a size class.

>TRBV19|TRBJ1-1|once|NA
TGTGCCAGTAGTATAGGTAACAGCTACACTGAAGCTTTCTTT
CASSIGNSYTEAFF
>TRBV11-2|TRBJ2-5|NA|NA
TGTGCCAGCAGCTTATTGAGCCTAGTGGAGACCCAGTACTTC
CASSLLSLVETQYF
>TRBV4-3|TRBJ2-5|few|NA
TGCGCCAGCAGCCAAGGGCTAGCTCAAGAGACCCAGTACTTC
CASSQGLAQETQYF
>TRBV28|TRBJ1-6|NA|NA
TGTGCCAGCAGTTTTTGGGGGCAACTTAATTCACCCCTCCACTTT
CASSFWGQLNSPLHF
>TRBV5-1|TRBJ2-7|NA|NA
TGCGCCAGCAGCTTCTCAGGGGTCCGCTACGAGCAGTACTTC
CASSFSGVRYEQYF
>TRBV11-2|TRBJ1-4|NA|NA
TGTGCCAGCAGCTCGGGCGAAGGGGGTGAAAAACTGTTTTTT
CASSSGEGGEKLFF
>TRBV7-6|TRBJ2-7|NA|NA
TGTGCCAGCAGCCCCCTGACTGGTCCCGAGTCCTACGAGCAGTACTTC
CASSPLTGPESYEQYF
>TRBV5-4|TRBJ1-3|NA|TRBD1
TGTGCCAGCAGCTTCAGGGGGCTTGGAAACACCATATATTTT
CASSFRGLGNTIYF
>TRBV11-2|TRBJ2-5|NA|NA
TGTGCCAGCAGCCAATTTCCGGGACCACCGGGGGATGAGACCCAGTACTTC
CASSQFPGPPGDETQYF
>TRBV11-3|TRBJ1-1|few|NA
TGTGCCAGCAGCTTAGGGGGACAAAACACTGAAGCTTTCTTT
CASSLGGQNTEAFF
>TRBV7-9|TRBJ2-1|few|NA
TGTGCCAGCAGCCCAAGCCGCAGGGGTTACTACAATGAGCAGTTCTTC
CASSPSRRGYYNEQFF
>TRBV11-3|TRBJ2-1|NA|NA
TGTGCCAGCAGCTTAACAGGGTATGAGCAGTTCTTC
CASSLTGYEQFF
>TRBV7-9|TRBJ2-7|NA|NA
TGTGCCAGCAGCCCCGTATCGGGCAGGGGCCCTACCTACGAGCAGTACTTC
CASSPVSGRGPTYEQYF
>TRBV6-6|TRBJ1-2|NA|NA
TGTGCCACCCAGACGGGAACATATGGCTACACCTTC
CATQTGTYGYTF
>TRBV6-2/TRBV6-3|TRBJ1-2|NA|TRBD1
TGTGCCAGCAGCCACCCGAGTCCCGGGACAGGGGTCAATGGCTACACCTTC
CASSHPSPGTGVNGYTF
>TRBV10-3|TRBJ2-7|NA|TRBD1
TGTGCCATCAGTGAAATGACAGGGGGCCTGCGGGAGCAGTACTTC
CAISEMTGGLREQYF
>TRBV30|TRBJ1-1|few|TRBD1
TGTGCCTGGAGTGTAGGGTGGGACAGGGAAGCTTTCTTT
CAWSVGWDREAFF
>TRBV6-2/TRBV6-3|TRBJ1-1|few|TRBD1
TGTGCCAGCAGTCCATCCGGGACAGGTGCTGAAGCTTTCTTT
CASSPSGTGAEAFF
>TRBV13|TRBJ2-2|NA|NA
TGTGCCAGCAGCCAAGACCTAATCACGCAGGGGGGGAACACCGGGGAGCTGTTTTTT
CASSQDLITQGGNTGELFF
>TRBV14|TRBJ2-5|NA|NA
TGTGCCAGCAGCGTCAGGGGAGGGGAGTCCCAGTACTTC
CASSVRGGESQYF
>TRBV3-1/TRBV3-2|TRBJ1-3|NA|NA
TGTGCCAGCAGTCGACGGGACTCTGGAAACACCATATATTTT
CASSRRDSGNTIYF
>TRBV12-3/TRBV12-4|TRBJ1-3|NA|NA
TGTGCCAGCAGTTTCGGGGGAAACACCATATATTTT
CASSFGGNTIYF
>TRBV19|TRBJ2-5|NA|NA
TGTGCCAGTAACAGGTGGGGGGAAGAGACCCAGTACTTC
CASNRWGEETQYF
>TRBV6-2/TRBV6-3|TRBJ1-1|NA|NA
TGTGCCAGCAGTACCCCCGCGGGTTCCGCTGAAGCTTTCTTT
CASSTPAGSAEAFF
>TRBV24-1|TRBJ1-1|NA|NA
TGTGCCACCAGAGGATGGGAGGGCACTGAAGCTTTCTTT
CATRGWEGTEAFF